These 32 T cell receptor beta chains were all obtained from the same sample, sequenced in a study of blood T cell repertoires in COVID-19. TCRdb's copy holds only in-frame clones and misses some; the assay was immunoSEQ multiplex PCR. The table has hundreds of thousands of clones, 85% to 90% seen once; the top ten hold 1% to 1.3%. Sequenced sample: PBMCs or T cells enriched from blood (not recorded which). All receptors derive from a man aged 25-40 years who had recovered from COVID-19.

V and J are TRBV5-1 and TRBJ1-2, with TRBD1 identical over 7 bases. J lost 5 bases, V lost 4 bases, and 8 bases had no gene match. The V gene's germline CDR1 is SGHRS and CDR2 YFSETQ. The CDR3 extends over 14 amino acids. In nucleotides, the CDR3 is TGCGCCAGCAGCCCGGGGCCGGGACAGTATGGCTACACCTTC. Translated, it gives CASSPGPGQYGYTF.

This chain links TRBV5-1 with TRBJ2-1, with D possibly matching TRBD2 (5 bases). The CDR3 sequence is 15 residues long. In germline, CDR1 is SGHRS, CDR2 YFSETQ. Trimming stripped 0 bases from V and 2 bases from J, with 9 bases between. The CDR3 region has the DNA TGCGCCAGCAGCTTGGAAGCGGCAGCCTACAATGAGCAGTTCTTC. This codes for CASSLEAAAYNEQFF.

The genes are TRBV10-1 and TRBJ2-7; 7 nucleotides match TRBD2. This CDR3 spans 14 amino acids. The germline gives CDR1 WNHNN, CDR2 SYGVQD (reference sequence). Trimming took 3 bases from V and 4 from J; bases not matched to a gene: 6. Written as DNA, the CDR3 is TGCGCCAGCAGTGACAGCGGGATGGGGTACGAGCAGTACTTC. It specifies CASSDSGMGYEQYF.

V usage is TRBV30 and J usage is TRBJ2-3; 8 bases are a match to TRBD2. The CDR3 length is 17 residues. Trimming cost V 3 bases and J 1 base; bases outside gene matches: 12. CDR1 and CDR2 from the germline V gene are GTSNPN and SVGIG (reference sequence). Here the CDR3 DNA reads TGTGCCTGGAGCGAATCCTACCCGGGGGGGCGCACAGATACGCAGTATTTT. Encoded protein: CAWSESYPGGRTDTQYF.

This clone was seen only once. The CDR3 protein is CASSPGGLTEAFF. DNA for the CDR3: TGTGCCAGCAGCCCGGGGGGGCTGACTGAAGCTTTCTTT. The chain employs TRBV11-2 and TRBJ1-1; possibly TRBD1 for D (6 bases). V gave up 5 bases and J gave up 5 bases, with 12 bases separating them. The CDR3 is made up of 13 amino acids. Germline CDR1 reads SGHAT; CDR2 reads FQNNGV.

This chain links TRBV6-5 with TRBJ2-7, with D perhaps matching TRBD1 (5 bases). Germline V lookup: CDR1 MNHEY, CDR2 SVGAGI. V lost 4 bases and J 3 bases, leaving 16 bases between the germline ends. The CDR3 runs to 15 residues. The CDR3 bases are TGTGCCAGCAGTTTGTCTGACAGCAGACTCTACGAGCAGTACTTC. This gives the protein CASSLSDSRLYEQYF.

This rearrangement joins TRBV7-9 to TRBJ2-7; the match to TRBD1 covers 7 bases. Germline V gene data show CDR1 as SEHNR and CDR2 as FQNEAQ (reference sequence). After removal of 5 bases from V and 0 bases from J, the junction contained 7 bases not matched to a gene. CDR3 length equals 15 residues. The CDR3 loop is CASSKGQVSSYEQYF. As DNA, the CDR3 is TGTGCCAGCAGCAAAGGACAGGTTAGCTCCTACGAGCAGTACTTC.

The CDR3: CASTRGNEAFF. The CDR3 DNA follows: TGTGCCAGCACCAGGGGGAATGAAGCTTTCTTT. This chain links TRBV2 with TRBJ1-1; 7 nucleotides line up with TRBD1. The CDR3 covers 11 residues. Germline V lookup: CDR1 SNHLY, CDR2 FYNNEI. After removal of 7 bases from V and 7 bases from J, the junction contained 3 bases not matched to a gene.

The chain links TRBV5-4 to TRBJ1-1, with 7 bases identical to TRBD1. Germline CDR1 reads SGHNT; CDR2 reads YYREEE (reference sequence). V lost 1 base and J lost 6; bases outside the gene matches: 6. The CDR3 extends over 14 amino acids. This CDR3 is CASSLYERGPEAFF. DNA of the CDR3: TGTGCCAGCAGCTTGTATGAGAGGGGGCCTGAAGCTTTCTTT.

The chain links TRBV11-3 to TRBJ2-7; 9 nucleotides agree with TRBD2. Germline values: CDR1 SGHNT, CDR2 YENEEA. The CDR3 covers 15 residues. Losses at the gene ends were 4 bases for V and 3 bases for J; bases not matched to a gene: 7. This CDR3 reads CASSSTSGGLYEQYF. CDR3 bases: TGTGCCAGCAGCTCGACTAGCGGAGGCCTCTACGAGCAGTACTTC.

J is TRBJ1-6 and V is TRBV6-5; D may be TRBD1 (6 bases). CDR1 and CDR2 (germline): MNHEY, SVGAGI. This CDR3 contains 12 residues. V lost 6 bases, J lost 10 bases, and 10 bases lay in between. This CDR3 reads CASSQGHSPLHF. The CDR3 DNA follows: TGTGCCAGCAGCCAGGGACACTCACCCCTCCACTTT.

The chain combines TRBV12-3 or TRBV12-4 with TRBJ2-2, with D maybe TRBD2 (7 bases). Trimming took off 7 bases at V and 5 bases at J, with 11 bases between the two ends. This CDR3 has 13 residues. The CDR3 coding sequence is TGTGCCAGCATGGGAGGGGGGACCGGGGAGCTGTTTTTT. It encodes CASMGGGTGELFF.

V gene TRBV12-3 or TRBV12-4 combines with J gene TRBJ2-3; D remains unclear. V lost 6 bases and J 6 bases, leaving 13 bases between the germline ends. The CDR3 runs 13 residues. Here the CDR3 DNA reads TGTGCCAGCAGCTTGACTTCCGGCGATACGCAGTATTTT. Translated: CASSLTSGDTQYF.

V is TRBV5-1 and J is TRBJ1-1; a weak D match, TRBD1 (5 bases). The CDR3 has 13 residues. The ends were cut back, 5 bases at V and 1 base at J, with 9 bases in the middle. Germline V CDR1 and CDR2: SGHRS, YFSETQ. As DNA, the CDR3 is TGCGCCAGCAGGGAGGGGCGGAACACTGAAGCTTTCTTT. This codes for CASREGRNTEAFF.

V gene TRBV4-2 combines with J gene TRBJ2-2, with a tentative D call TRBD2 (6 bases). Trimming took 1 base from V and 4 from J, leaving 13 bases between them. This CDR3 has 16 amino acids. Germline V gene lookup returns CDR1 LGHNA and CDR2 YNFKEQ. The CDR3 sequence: CASSQGPGASTGELFF. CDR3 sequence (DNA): TGTGCCAGCAGCCAAGGTCCGGGAGCGAGCACCGGGGAGCTGTTTTTT.

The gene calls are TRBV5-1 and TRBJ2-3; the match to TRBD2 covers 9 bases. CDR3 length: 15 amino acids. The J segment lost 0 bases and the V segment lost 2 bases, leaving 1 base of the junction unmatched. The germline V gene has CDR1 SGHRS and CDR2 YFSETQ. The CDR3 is CASSLGLASTDTQYF. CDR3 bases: TGCGCCAGCAGCTTAGGACTAGCGAGCACAGATACGCAGTATTTT.

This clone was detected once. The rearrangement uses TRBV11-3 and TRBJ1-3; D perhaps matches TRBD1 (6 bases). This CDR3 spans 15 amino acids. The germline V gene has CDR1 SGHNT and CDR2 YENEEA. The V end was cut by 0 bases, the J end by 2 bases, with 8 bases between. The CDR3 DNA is TGTGCCAGCAGCTTAGACAGGGGAACTGGAAACACCATATATTTT. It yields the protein CASSLDRGTGNTIYF.

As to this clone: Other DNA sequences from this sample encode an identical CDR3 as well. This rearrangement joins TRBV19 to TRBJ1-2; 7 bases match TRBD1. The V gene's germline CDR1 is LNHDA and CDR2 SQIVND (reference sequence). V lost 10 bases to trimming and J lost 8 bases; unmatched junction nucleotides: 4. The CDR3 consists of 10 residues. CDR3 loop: CATNRGGYTF. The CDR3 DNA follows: TGTGCCACGAACAGGGGAGGCTACACCTTC.

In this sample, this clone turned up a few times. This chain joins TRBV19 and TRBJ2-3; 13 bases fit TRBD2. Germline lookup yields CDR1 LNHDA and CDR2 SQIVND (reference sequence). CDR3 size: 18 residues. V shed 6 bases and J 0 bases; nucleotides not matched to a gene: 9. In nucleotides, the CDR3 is TGTGCCAGTAGCCGGGGACTAGCGGGATTGACTAGCACAGATACGCAGTATTTT. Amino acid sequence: CASSRGLAGLTSTDTQYF.

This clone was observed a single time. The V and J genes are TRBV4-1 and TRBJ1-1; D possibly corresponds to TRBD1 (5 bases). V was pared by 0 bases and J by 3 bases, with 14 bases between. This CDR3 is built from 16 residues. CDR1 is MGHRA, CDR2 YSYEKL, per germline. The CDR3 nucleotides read TGCGCCAGCAGCCAAGATCAACAGGCGGCTTACACTGAAGCTTTCTTT. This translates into CASSQDQQAAYTEAFF.

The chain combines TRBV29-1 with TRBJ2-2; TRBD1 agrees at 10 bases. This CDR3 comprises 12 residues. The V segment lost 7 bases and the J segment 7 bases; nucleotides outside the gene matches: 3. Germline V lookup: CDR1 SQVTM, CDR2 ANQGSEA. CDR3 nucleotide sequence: TGCAGCGGGGACAGGGGTGGCGGGGAGCTGTTTTTT. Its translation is CSGDRGGGELFF.

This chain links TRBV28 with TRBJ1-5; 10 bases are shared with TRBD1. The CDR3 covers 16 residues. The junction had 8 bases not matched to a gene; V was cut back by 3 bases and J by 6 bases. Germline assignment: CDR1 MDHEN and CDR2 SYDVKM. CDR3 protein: CASSFLTGTGAQPQHF. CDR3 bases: TGTGCCAGCAGTTTTCTTACCGGGACAGGGGCTCAGCCCCAGCATTTT.

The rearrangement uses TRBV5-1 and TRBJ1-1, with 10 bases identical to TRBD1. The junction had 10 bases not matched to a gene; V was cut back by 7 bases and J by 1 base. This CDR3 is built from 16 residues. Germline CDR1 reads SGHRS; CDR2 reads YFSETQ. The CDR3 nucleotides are TGCGCCAGCGGACAGGGGGGAATAATCGGGAACACTGAAGCTTTCTTT. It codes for CASGQGGIIGNTEAFF.

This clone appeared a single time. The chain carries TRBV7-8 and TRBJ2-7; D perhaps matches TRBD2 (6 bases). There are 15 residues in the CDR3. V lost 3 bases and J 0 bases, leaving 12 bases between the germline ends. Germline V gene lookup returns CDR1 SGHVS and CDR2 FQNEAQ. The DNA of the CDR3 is TGTGCCAGCAGCTTTCGCGGGATCAGCTCCTACGAGCAGTACTTC. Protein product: CASSFRGISSYEQYF.

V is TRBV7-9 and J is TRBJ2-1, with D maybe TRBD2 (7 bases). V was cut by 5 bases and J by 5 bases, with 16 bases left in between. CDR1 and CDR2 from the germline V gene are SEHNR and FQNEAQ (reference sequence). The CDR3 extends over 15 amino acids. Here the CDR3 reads CASSPRGGQNNEQFF. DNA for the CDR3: TGTGCCAGCAGCCCGAGGGGGGGTCAAAACAATGAGCAGTTCTTC.

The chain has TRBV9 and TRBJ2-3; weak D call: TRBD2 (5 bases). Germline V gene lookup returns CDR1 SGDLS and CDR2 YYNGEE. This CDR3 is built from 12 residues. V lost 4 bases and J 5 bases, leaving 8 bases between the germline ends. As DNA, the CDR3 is TGTGCCAGCAGCTCCCGGGGAGATACGCAGTATTTT. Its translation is CASSSRGDTQYF.

The CDR3 reads CASRAFVGGTEAFF. CDR3 nucleotide sequence: TGTGCCAGCAGGGCATTCGTGGGGGGCACTGAAGCTTTCTTT. The chain carries TRBV7-9 and TRBJ1-1, with D perhaps TRBD1 (5 bases). Germline V lookup: CDR1 SEHNR, CDR2 FQNEAQ (reference sequence). This CDR3 has 14 amino acids. Trimming stripped 6 bases from V and 4 bases from J, with 15 bases between.

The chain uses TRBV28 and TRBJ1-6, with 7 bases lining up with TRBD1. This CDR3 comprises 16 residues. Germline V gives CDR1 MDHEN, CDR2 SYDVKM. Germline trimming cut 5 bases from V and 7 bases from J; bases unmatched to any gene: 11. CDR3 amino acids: CASSPTGQGGNSPLHF. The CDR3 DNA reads TGTGCCAGCAGTCCAACGGGGCAGGGGGGAAATTCACCCCTCCACTTT. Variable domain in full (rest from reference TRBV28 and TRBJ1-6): DVKVTQSSRYLVKRTGEKVFLECVQDMDHENMFWYRQDPGLGLRLIYFSYDVKMKEKGDIPEGYSVSREKKERFSLILESASTNQTSMYLCASSPTGQGGNSPLHFGNGTRLTVT.

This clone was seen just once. Written as DNA, the CDR3 is TGTGCCAGCAGCTTAGCCGGAAACATTCAGTACTTC. Its protein product is CASSLAGNIQYF. The V call is TRBV7-9, the J call TRBJ2-4; D gene ambiguous. Per the germline V gene, CDR1 is SEHNR and CDR2 is FQNEAQ (reference sequence). Trimming took 0 bases from V and 6 from J, leaving 3 bases between them. This CDR3 has 12 amino acids.

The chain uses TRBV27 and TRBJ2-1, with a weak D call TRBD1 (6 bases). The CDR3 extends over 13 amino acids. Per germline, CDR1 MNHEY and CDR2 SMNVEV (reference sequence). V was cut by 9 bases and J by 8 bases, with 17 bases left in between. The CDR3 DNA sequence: TGTGCCAGTAGTAGGGGGTTTGGGGATGAGCAGTTCTTC. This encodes CASSRGFGDEQFF.

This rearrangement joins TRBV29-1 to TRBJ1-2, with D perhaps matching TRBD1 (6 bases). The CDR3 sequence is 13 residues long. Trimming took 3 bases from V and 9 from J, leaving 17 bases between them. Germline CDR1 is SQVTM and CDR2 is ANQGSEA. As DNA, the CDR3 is TGCAGCGTTGACCCCACCGGGACATCCAGCTACACCTTC. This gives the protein CSVDPTGTSSYTF.

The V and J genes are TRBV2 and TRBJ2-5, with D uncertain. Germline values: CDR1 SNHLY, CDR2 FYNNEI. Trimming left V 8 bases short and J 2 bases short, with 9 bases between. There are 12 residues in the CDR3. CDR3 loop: CASRSIQETQYF. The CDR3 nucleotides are TGTGCCAGCCGATCTATACAAGAGACCCAGTACTTC.